Presented here are 5 T cell receptor beta chains from one specimen sequenced in a study of radiotherapy plus CTLA-4 blockade in lung cancer. Here immunoSEQ multiplex PCR was the method, and the copy in TCRdb shows in-frame clones only, minus some. The data contain some 64,000 clones, roughly 80% of them singletons. The sample here was peripheral blood, taken from a patient treated with radiotherapy plus ipilimumab. Receptor source: a human donor with non-small cell lung cancer who had a complete response to radiotherapy plus ipilimumab.

The chain is built from TRBV11-3 and TRBJ2-7; D is possibly TRBD1 (5 bases). The CDR3 contains 15 residues. Germline-derived CDR1 and CDR2 are SGHNT and YENEEA. V was shortened by 0 bases and J by 2 bases, with 11 bases between the two germline ends. In DNA, the CDR3 is TGTGCCAGCAGCTTAGATGGTAGACAGCCCTACGAGCAGTACGTC. Amino acids: CASSLDGRQPYEQYV.

The chain is built from TRBV10-3 and TRBJ1-1, with 7 bases aligning to TRBD1. CDR3 length: 13 residues. V was pared by 2 bases and J by 7 bases, with 4 bases of the junction left unmatched. Germline lookup yields CDR1 ENHRY and CDR2 SYGVKD. The CDR3 region is CAISEMGQIEAFF. CDR3 DNA sequence: TGTGCCATCAGTGAGATGGGACAGATTGAAGCTTTCTTT.

This chain connects TRBV4-1 to TRBJ1-5; 11 bases fit TRBD1. The CDR3 loop spans 17 amino acids. J was trimmed by 6 bases and V by 3 bases; bases with no gene match: 10. Germline values: CDR1 MGHRA, CDR2 YSYEKL. The CDR3 coding sequence is TGCGCCAGCAGCCAGGGACTCCGGGACAGGGGGAGTCAGCCCCAGCATTTT. Amino acid sequence: CASSQGLRDRGSQPQHF.

The CDR3, as DNA: TGTGCCAGCAGCTTGGCCAGGCAAGAGACCCAGTACTTC. Its protein is CASSLARQETQYF. The gene calls are TRBV7-2 and TRBJ2-5; D is uncertain. The CDR3 runs to 13 residues. Germline V lookup: CDR1 SGHTA, CDR2 FQGNSA. V was shortened by 3 bases and J by 2 bases, with 7 bases between the two germline ends.

The J gene is TRBJ2-2, the V gene TRBV30; maybe TRBD2 (7 bases). Germline V lookup: CDR1 GTSNPN, CDR2 SVGIG (reference sequence). The CDR3 sequence is 15 residues long. V was shortened by 8 bases and J by 5 bases, with 21 bases between the two germline ends. The CDR3 DNA reads TGTGCCGGGGGGGCGGGGACAAGGAGGACCGGGGAGCTGTTTTTT. This sequence encodes CAGGAGTRRTGELFF.